The 8 T cell receptor beta chains below were found in one sample sequenced in a study of T cell responses to AZD1222 COVID-19 vaccine. The repertoire was sequenced with immunoSEQ multiplex PCR; TCRdb's copy has only in-frame clones and lacks some. The sample shows more than 95,000 clones, around 88% of them seen only once. Sample: peripheral blood, taken on day 0 of AZD1222 vaccination. These receptors were obtained from an adult in good health.

The chain joins TRBV28 to TRBJ2-7; D gene uncertain. The CDR3 extends over 13 amino acids. CDR1 MDHEN and CDR2 SYDVKM come from the germline V gene. Trimming stripped 5 bases from V and 10 bases from J, with 18 bases between. DNA of the CDR3: TGTGCCAGCAGTCCCTTATCCCCGTCGAAACAGTACTTC. Residues: CASSPLSPSKQYF.

This clone was observed a single time. The chain carries TRBV19 and TRBJ1-5; D gene unclear. The CDR3 spans 13 residues. From germline, CDR1 is LNHDA and CDR2 SQIVND (reference sequence). V shed 6 bases and J shed 1 base, with 7 bases lying between them. The CDR3 here is CASRRHSNQPQHF. CDR3 in DNA: TGTGCCAGTAGGAGACACAGCAATCAGCCCCAGCATTTT.

The chain combines TRBV4-3 with TRBJ2-1; no firm D call. The germline gives CDR1 LGHNA, CDR2 YSLEER. CDR3 length: 13 amino acids. V lost 0 bases, J lost 6 bases, and 6 bases lay in between. The CDR3 DNA is TGCGCCAGCAGCCAAGAAGGTCCCAATGAGCAGTTCTTC. It specifies CASSQEGPNEQFF.

This rearrangement joins TRBV2 to TRBJ1-5; no clear D. CDR1 is SNHLY, CDR2 FYNNEI, per germline. Trimming removed 1 base from V and 7 bases from J, with 8 bases in between. This CDR3 comprises 13 residues. Written as DNA, the CDR3 is TGTGCCAGCAGTGAAGAAGCTCGCCAGCCCCAGCATTTT. It specifies CASSEEARQPQHF.

The J gene is TRBJ1-4, the V gene TRBV25-1; D is unclear. There are 15 residues in the CDR3. Germline V CDR1 and CDR2: MGHDK, SYGVNS. V lost 6 bases and J lost 0, with 11 bases in between. Here the CDR3 DNA reads TGTGCCAGCAGCCGAGCCGGGACAACTAATGAAAAACTGTTTTTT. Translating it yields CASSRAGTTNEKLFF.

The chain uses TRBV6-2 or TRBV6-3 and TRBJ2-6; D is undetermined. The V gene lost 5 bases and the J gene lost 0 bases, with 17 bases spanning the gap. The CDR3 length is 18 residues. Germline CDR1 and CDR2: MNHEY and SVGEGT. CDR3 sequence reads: CASSLPLGYHSGANVLTF. CDR3 bases: TGTGCCAGCAGTCTACCCTTAGGGTACCACTCTGGGGCCAACGTCCTGACTTTC.

V gene TRBV19 combines with J gene TRBJ1-1; possibly TRBD1 for D (5 bases). There are 13 residues in the CDR3. Trimming took off 4 bases at V and 1 base at J, with 7 bases between the two ends. The germline V gene has CDR1 LNHDA and CDR2 SQIVND (reference sequence). For the CDR3, the DNA is TGTGCCAGTAGTAAGACAGAGAACACTGAAGCTTTCTTT. It codes for CASSKTENTEAFF.

This chain connects TRBV4-3 to TRBJ2-1, with 8 bases fitting TRBD1. Germline V gene lookup returns CDR1 LGHNA and CDR2 YSLEER. This CDR3 is 17 amino acids long. V lost 0 bases and J lost 2; bases outside the gene matches: 6. The CDR3 region is CASSQDRPGGTYNEQFF. The CDR3 DNA is TGCGCCAGCAGCCAAGATCGTCCAGGGGGCACCTACAATGAGCAGTTCTTC.